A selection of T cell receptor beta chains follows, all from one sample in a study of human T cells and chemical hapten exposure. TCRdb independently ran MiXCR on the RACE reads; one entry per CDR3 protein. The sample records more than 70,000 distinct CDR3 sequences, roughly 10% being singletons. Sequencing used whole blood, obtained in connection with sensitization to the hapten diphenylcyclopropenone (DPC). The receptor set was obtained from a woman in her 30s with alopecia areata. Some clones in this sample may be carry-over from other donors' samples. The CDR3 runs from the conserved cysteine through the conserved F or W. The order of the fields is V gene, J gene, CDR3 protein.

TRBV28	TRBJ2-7	CASSVWTDTYEQYF
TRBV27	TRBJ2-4	CASSRGGSGDIQYF
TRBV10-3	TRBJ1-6	CASASGSSPLHF
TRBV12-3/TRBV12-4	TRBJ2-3	CASRGTEVPDTQYF
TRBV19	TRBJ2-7	CASSPGTKGSEQYF
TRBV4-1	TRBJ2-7	CASSQDVGGSYEQYF
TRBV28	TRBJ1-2	CASSLRSYGYTF
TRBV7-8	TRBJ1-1	CASSTDRSDQAFF
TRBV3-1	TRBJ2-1	CASTSGSYNEQFF
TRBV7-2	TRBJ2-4	CASSLIQGSLRYF
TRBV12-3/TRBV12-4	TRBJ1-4	CASSSGVGGGEKLFF
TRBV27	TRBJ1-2	CASSLGATGGVRGYTF
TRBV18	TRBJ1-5	CASSLGLGGNSNQPQHF
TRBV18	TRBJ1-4	CASSPGLANEKLFF
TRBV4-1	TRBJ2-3	CASSQEALRDSRSTDTQYF
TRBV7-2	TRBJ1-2	CASSFEHRNYGYTF
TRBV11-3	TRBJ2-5	CASSLPSGRAPRCETQYF
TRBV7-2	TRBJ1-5	CASSVTGNQPQHF
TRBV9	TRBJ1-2	CASSVGVANYGYTF
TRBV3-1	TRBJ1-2	CASSQDMVVRNYGYTF
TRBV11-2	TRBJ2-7	CASSLSSGYEQYF
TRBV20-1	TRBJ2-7	CSARGTGGLYEQYF
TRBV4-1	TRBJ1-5	CASSQAPGTGVHQPQHF
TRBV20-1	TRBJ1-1	CSADTLGQGGDEAFF
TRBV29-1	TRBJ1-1	CSAGTGGNTEAFF
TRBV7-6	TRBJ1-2	CASSLGTANYGYTF
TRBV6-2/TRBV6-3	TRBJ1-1	CASRRTGGYTEAFF